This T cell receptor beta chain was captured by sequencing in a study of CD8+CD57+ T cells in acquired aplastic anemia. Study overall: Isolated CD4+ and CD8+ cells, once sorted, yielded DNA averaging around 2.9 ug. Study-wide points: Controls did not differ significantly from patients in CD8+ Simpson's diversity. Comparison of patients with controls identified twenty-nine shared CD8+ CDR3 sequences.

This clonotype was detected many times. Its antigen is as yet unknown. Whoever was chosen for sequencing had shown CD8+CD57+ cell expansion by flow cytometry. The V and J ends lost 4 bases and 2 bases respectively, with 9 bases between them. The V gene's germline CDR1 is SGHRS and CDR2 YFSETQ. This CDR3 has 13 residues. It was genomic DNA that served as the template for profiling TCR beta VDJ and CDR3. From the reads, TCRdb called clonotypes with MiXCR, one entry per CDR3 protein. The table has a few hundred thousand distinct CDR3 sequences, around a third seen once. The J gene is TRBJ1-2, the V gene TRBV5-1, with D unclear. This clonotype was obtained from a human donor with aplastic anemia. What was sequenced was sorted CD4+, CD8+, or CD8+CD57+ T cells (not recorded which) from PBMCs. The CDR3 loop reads CASSTDGNYGYTF. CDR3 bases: TGCGCCAGCAGCACCGACGGCAACTATGGCTACACCTTC.